These 30 T cell receptor beta chains share one sample of origin, sequenced in a study of beta chain features in type 1 diabetes. All of the isolated RNA was reverse transcribed, so expressed TCRB transcripts were sequenced. The repertoire was sequenced with immunoSEQ multiplex PCR; TCRdb's copy has only in-frame clones and lacks some. In the table there are 350,000 to 450,000 clones, about 15% of which are singletons. Material: naive CD4+ T cells from blood. The receptors here all came from a man younger than 40 in good health.

Details on this clone: Other nucleotide sequences from this sample produce the same CDR3. The V gene is TRBV30, the J gene TRBJ1-1, with D uncertain. V was clipped by 0 bases and J by 8 bases, with 7 bases between them. This CDR3 region has 11 residues. Germline CDR1 reads GTSNPN; CDR2 reads SVGIG (reference sequence). The CDR3 sequence: CAWSVGGEAFF. DNA of the CDR3: TGTGCCTGGAGTGTTGGAGGGGAAGCTTTCTTT.

The J gene is TRBJ2-5, the V gene TRBV5-1; TRBD1 aligns across 8 bases. CDR1 is SGHRS, CDR2 YFSETQ, per germline. The CDR3 covers 14 residues. V shed 0 bases, J shed 4 bases, and the junction held 2 bases outside the gene matches. CDR3 loop: CASSLADRGETQYF. CDR3 coding DNA: TGCGCCAGCAGCTTGGCAGACAGGGGAGAGACCCAGTACTTC.

The chain has TRBV6-5 and TRBJ2-1; 10 bases are a match to TRBD2. Trimming removed 8 bases from V and 9 bases from J; junction bases left unmatched: 7. This CDR3 spans 13 amino acids. The germline V gene encodes CDR1 MNHEY and CDR2 SVGAGI. The CDR3 bases are TGTGCCAGCCGGGCTAGCGGGGGTGGTGAGCAGTTCTTC. This sequence encodes CASRASGGGEQFF.

The chain employs TRBV19 and TRBJ2-3; D perhaps matches TRBD2 (6 bases). The CDR3 extends over 14 amino acids. V lost 5 bases, J lost 1 base, and 10 bases lay in between. Germline V gene lookup returns CDR1 LNHDA and CDR2 SQIVND (reference sequence). The CDR3 DNA is TGTGCCAGTAGTCGAACGGGGGGCACAGATACGCAGTATTTT. Translation: CASSRTGGTDTQYF.

V and J are TRBV7-2 and TRBJ2-1; D is unclear. Trimming removed 1 base from V and 3 bases from J, with 4 bases in between. The CDR3 contains 13 residues. The germline V gene has CDR1 SGHTA and CDR2 FQGNSA. The CDR3 here is CASSLGNYNEQFF. The CDR3 nucleotides are TGTGCCAGCAGCTTAGGGAACTACAATGAGCAGTTCTTC.

This clone turned up a few times. This chain joins TRBV25-1 and TRBJ2-5; the match to TRBD2 covers 8 bases. CDR3 length: 12 residues. CDR1 is MGHDK, CDR2 SYGVNS, per germline. After removal of 5 bases from V and 5 bases from J, the junction contained 1 base not matched to a gene. The CDR3: CASSPGGETQYF. The CDR3 DNA reads as TGTGCCAGCAGTCCGGGGGGGGAGACCCAGTACTTC.

This clone has a handful of counts. V gene TRBV7-2 combines with J gene TRBJ1-2; D is undetermined. The germline V gene encodes CDR1 SGHTA and CDR2 FQGNSA. CDR3 size: 13 residues. The V end lost 1 base, the J end lost 4 bases, and 7 bases lay between the germline ends. The CDR3 DNA reads TGTGCCAGCAGCTTAGATGGCTCCTATGGCTACACCTTC. Translation: CASSLDGSYGYTF.

This chain connects TRBV7-2 to TRBJ2-2, with 11 bases aligning to TRBD2. Trimming removed 5 bases from V and 10 bases from J; junction bases left unmatched: 9. CDR1 SGHTA and CDR2 FQGNSA come from the germline V gene. The CDR3 contains 15 residues. The CDR3, as DNA: TGTGCCAGCAGCCAGACTAGCGGGGCTTCCAAGGAGCTGTTTTTT. The encoded protein is CASSQTSGASKELFF.

This clone turned up a few times. The chain is built from TRBV23-1 and TRBJ2-7; D perhaps matches TRBD1 (5 bases). TRBV23-1 belongs to the ORF category, with a function that is uncertain. Trimming shortened V by 2 bases and J by 0 bases, and 14 bases separated the two germline ends. The CDR3 consists of 16 residues. In nucleotides, the CDR3 is TGCGCCAGCAGTCAAGCACCGACAGAGAGCTCCTACGAGCAGTACGTC. Residues: CASSQAPTESSYEQYV.

Turning to this clone: Other DNA sequences in the sample encode the same CDR3. The chain links TRBV5-4 to TRBJ2-1; 11 bases line up with TRBD2. From germline, CDR1 is SGHNT and CDR2 YYREEE (reference sequence). V lost 0 bases, J lost 4 bases, and 3 bases stayed unmatched. The CDR3 is 16 residues long. CDR3 sequence reads: CASSLGTSGSYNEQFF. Here the CDR3 DNA reads TGTGCCAGCAGCTTGGGGACTAGCGGGTCTTACAATGAGCAGTTCTTC.

This clone has more than one count but fewer than ten. The sample carries other DNA sequences with the same CDR3. This rearrangement joins TRBV30 to TRBJ1-5; D ambiguous. CDR3 length: 13 amino acids. V gave up 0 bases and J gave up 6 bases, with 9 bases separating them. Germline V gives CDR1 GTSNPN, CDR2 SVGIG (reference sequence). CDR3 coding DNA: TGTGCCTGGAGTGTGCGGGGAGGTCAGCCCCAGCATTTT. Translated: CAWSVRGGQPQHF. The entire variable domain, with the rest obtained from reference TRBV30 and TRBJ1-5, is as follows: SQTIHQWPATLVQPVGSPLSLECTVEGTSNPNLYWYRQAAGRGLQLLFYSVGIGQISSEVPQNLSASRPQDRQFILSSKKLLLSDSGFYLCAWSVRGGQPQHFGDGTRLSIL.

A remark on this clone: Other DNA sequences of this sample code for an identical CDR3. The chain is built from TRBV5-1 and TRBJ2-5; 12 bases align to TRBD2. V lost 3 bases and J lost 2; bases outside the gene matches: 2. The germline gives CDR1 SGHRS, CDR2 YFSETQ. The CDR3 consists of 15 residues. The CDR3 coding sequence is TGCGCCAGCAGCTCACTAGCGGGAGGTCAAGAGACCCAGTACTTC. Translating gives CASSSLAGGQETQYF.

The chain carries TRBV7-2 and TRBJ1-1, with unresolved D. The CDR3 totals 13 residues. V dropped 7 bases and J dropped 4 bases, with 13 bases sitting between them. Germline CDR1 and CDR2: SGHTA and FQGNSA. The CDR3: CASTQEWATEAFF. In nucleotides, the CDR3 is TGTGCCAGCACCCAGGAGTGGGCCACTGAAGCTTTCTTT.

Only one count was recorded for this clone. This chain links TRBV27 with TRBJ2-5; TRBD2 matches 8 bases. Germline loops: CDR1 MNHEY, CDR2 SMNVEV (reference sequence). The CDR3 spans 15 residues. With V trimmed by 1 base and J by 5 bases, 6 bases remained unmatched. The CDR3 coding sequence is TGTGCCAGCAGTTTATGGGGGCGGGAGGTCGAGACCCAGTACTTC. Its protein is CASSLWGREVETQYF.

The J gene is TRBJ2-6, the V gene TRBV14; TRBD1 agrees at 7 bases. The length of the CDR3 is 19 residues. The germline V gene has CDR1 SGHDN and CDR2 FVKESK. With 3 bases clipped from V and 0 bases from J, the junction kept 11 bases outside the gene matches. The CDR3 nucleotides are TGTGCCAGCAGCCACCCCGGCCGGACAGGACTCTCTGGGGCCAACGTCCTGACTTTC. This translates into CASSHPGRTGLSGANVLTF.

The CDR3 DNA reads as TGCAGCGTTGCGACCGGAAACACCATATATTTT. Translating it yields CSVATGNTIYF. The chain joins TRBV29-1 to TRBJ1-3; no clear D gene. The CDR3 sequence is 11 residues long. Trimming pared 4 bases from V and 4 bases from J, leaving 5 bases between. Germline V gene lookup returns CDR1 SQVTM and CDR2 ANQGSEA. Full variable domain (remainder filled in from reference TRBV29-1 and TRBJ1-3): SAVISQKPSRDICQRGTSLTIQCQVDSQVTMMFWYRQQPGQSLTLIATANQGSEATYESGFVIDKFPISRPNLTFSTLTVSNMSPEDSSIYLCSVATGNTIYFGEGSWLTVV.

The chain has TRBV2 and TRBJ2-3; TRBD2 matches 13 bases. The CDR3 is made up of 18 amino acids. Germline V gives CDR1 SNHLY, CDR2 FYNNEI. After removal of 5 bases from V and 0 bases from J, the junction contained 8 bases not matched to a gene. Here the CDR3 DNA reads TGTGCCAGCAGTACTACTAGCGGGAGGGCCGTAAGCACAGATACGCAGTATTTT. The encoded protein is CASSTTSGRAVSTDTQYF.

This clone was seen a few times. The chain recombines TRBV4-3 with TRBJ2-6; D may be TRBD1 or TRBD2 (6 bases each). Germline CDR1 LGHNA, CDR2 YSLEER. V was clipped by 1 base and J by 1 base, with 17 bases between them. The length of the CDR3 is 19 residues. The CDR3 region has the DNA TGCGCCAGCAGCCAAGTCGGGGGCGGCCTAGGTTCTGGGGCCAACGTCCTGACTTTC. This translates into CASSQVGGGLGSGANVLTF.

The chain carries TRBV7-2 and TRBJ1-5, with 10 bases lining up with TRBD1. Germline CDR1 reads SGHTA; CDR2 reads FQGNSA. The CDR3 runs to 19 residues. The V and J ends lost 1 base and 3 bases, in that order; junction bases with no gene match: 12. CDR3 DNA: TGTGCCAGCAGCTTAGTATTCGTGGGACAGGGGTTTGACAATCAGCCCCAGCATTTT. Its protein is CASSLVFVGQGFDNQPQHF.

In this sample, this clone turned up a few times. CDR3 amino acids: CASSQPPAVPGEKLFF. Here the CDR3 DNA reads TGCGCCAGCAGTCAACCCCCTGCGGTACCTGGTGAAAAACTGTTTTTT. The V and J genes are TRBV23-1 and TRBJ1-4; D gene uncertain. TRBV23-1 falls under the ORF class, with uncertain function. Trimming removed 2 bases from V and 7 bases from J, with 17 bases in between. The CDR3 has 16 amino acids.

The chain has TRBV5-6 and TRBJ2-7; 8 nucleotides match TRBD2. Germline assignment: CDR1 SGHDT and CDR2 YYEEEE. V lost 4 bases and J lost 1; bases outside the gene matches: 4. The CDR3 has 14 amino acids. In nucleotides, the CDR3 is TGTGCCAGCAGCCTAATAGCGGGGTCCTACGAGCAGTACGTC. This codes for CASSLIAGSYEQYV.

This clone was observed a few times. Here the CDR3 reads CASSPGQGNQPQHF. DNA of the CDR3: TGTGCCAGCTCACCAGGGCAGGGGAATCAGCCCCAGCATTTT. This chain links TRBV18 with TRBJ1-5, with D possibly matching TRBD1 (6 bases). This CDR3 contains 14 residues. Germline CDR1 and CDR2: KGHSH and LQKENI. Trimming shortened V by 2 bases and J by 4 bases, and 9 bases separated the two germline ends.

The chain couples TRBV7-9 to TRBJ1-3; D remains ambiguous. CDR1 is SEHNR and CDR2 is FQNEAQ in the germline V gene (reference sequence). Trimming removed 1 base from V and 2 bases from J, with 6 bases in between. The CDR3 extends over 14 amino acids. The CDR3 nucleotides read TGTGCCAGCAGCTTAGAAGGGCCTGGAAACACCATATATTTT. Translating it yields CASSLEGPGNTIYF. Drawing the rest from reference TRBV7-9 and TRBJ1-3, the complete variable domain is DTGVSQNPRHKITKRGQNVTFRCDPISEHNRLYWYRQTLGQGPEFLTYFQNEAQLEKSRLLSDRFSAERPKGSFSTLEIQRTEQGDSAMYLCASSLEGPGNTIYFGEGSWLTVV.

This clone was observed a few times. The chain links TRBV27 to TRBJ2-5, with TRBD1 as a possible D gene (6 bases). The length of the CDR3 is 15 residues. Germline-derived CDR1 and CDR2 are MNHEY and SMNVEV (reference sequence). V gave up 4 bases and J gave up 3 bases, with 15 bases separating them. The CDR3 region is CASSSRYRAKETQYF. In DNA form, the CDR3 reads TGTGCCAGCAGTTCAAGATACAGGGCGAAAGAGACCCAGTACTTC.

The chain recombines TRBV19 with TRBJ2-1; TRBD2 might be the D (5 bases). With 5 bases removed from V and 9 bases from J, the gap between germline ends came to 14 bases. Per the germline V gene, CDR1 is LNHDA and CDR2 is SQIVND (reference sequence). This CDR3 region has 13 residues. CDR3 nucleotides: TGTGCCAGTAGTGCATCGCTAGGAGGTGAGCAGTTCTTC. This gives the protein CASSASLGGEQFF.

V usage is TRBV11-2 and J usage is TRBJ1-1; the D is unclear. Trimming shortened V by 5 bases and J by 11 bases, and 15 bases separated the two germline ends. The CDR3 sequence is 12 residues long. Germline V gives CDR1 SGHAT, CDR2 FQNNGV. The CDR3: CASSRVGMSAFF. In DNA form, the CDR3 reads TGTGCCAGCAGCCGCGTGGGTATGAGTGCTTTCTTT.

The chain uses TRBV27 and TRBJ2-1, with D hard to call. Germline CDR1 and CDR2: MNHEY and SMNVEV (reference sequence). V gave up 4 bases and J gave up 4 bases, with 8 bases separating them. The CDR3 has 13 residues. CDR3 sequence (DNA): TGTGCCAGCAGTTCTTCCAATTACAATGAGCAGTTCTTC. This sequence encodes CASSSSNYNEQFF.

This clone turned up a few times. The V and J genes are TRBV7-9 and TRBJ2-7, with D unclear. Germline V CDR1 and CDR2: SEHNR, FQNEAQ (reference sequence). CDR3 length: 14 amino acids. V was shortened by 5 bases and J by 5 bases, with 16 bases between the two germline ends. CDR3 sequence reads: CASSKTGNTDEQYF. The CDR3 nucleotides are TGTGCCAGCAGCAAGACTGGCAACACAGACGAGCAGTACTTC.

This clone was counted a few times. This chain's CDR3 is CASSLQTSEYNEQFF. The CDR3 DNA sequence: TGCGCCAGCAGCTTGCAGACTAGCGAGTACAATGAGCAGTTCTTC. The chain joins TRBV5-1 to TRBJ2-1; 8 bases map to TRBD2. Trimming took 1 base from V and 4 from J; bases not matched to a gene: 4. This CDR3 region has 15 residues. The germline gives CDR1 SGHRS, CDR2 YFSETQ.

The chain combines TRBV7-8 with TRBJ2-1; TRBD1 might be the D (5 bases). Germline V gene lookup returns CDR1 SGHVS and CDR2 FQNEAQ. CDR3 size: 20 residues. V dropped 5 bases and J dropped 5 bases, with 31 bases sitting between them. CDR3 sequence reads: CASSQRDRAGRRVAHNEQFF. The CDR3 nucleotides read TGTGCCAGCAGCCAACGCGATCGGGCAGGGCGGAGAGTTGCTCACAATGAGCAGTTCTTC.